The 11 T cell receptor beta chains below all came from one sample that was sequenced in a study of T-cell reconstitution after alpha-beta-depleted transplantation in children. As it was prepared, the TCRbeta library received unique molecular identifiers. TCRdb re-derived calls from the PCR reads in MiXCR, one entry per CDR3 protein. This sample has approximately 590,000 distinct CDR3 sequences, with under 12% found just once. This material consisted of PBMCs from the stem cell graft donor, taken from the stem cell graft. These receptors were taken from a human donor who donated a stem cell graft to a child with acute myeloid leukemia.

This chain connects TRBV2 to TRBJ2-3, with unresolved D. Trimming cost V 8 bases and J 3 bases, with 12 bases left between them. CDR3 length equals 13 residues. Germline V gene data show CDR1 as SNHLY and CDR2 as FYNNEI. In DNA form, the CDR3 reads TGTGCCAGCTTCCCAGTGGCGACAGATACGCAGTATTTT. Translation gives CASFPVATDTQYF.

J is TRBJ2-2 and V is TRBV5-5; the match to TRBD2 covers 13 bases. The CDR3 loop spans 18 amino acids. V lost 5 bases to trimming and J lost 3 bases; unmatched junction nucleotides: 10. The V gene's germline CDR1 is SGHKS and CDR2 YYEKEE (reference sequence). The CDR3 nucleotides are TGTGCCAGCAGGCCGGGACTAGCGGGATTAGAATACACCGGGGAGCTGTTTTTT. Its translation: CASRPGLAGLEYTGELFF.

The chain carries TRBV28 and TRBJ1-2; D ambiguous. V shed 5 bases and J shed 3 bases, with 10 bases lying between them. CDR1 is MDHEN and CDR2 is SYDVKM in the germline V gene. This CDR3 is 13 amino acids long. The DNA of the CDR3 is TGTGCCAGCAGTGGGGTCGCCTACTATGGCTACACCTTC. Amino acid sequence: CASSGVAYYGYTF.

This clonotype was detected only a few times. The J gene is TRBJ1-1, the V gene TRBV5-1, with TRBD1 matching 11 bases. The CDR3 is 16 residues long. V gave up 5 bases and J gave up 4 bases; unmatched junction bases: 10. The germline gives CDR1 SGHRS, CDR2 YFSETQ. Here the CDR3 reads CASSRTGTGGSTEAFF. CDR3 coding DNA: TGCGCCAGCAGTCGCACCGGGACAGGGGGAAGCACTGAAGCTTTCTTT.

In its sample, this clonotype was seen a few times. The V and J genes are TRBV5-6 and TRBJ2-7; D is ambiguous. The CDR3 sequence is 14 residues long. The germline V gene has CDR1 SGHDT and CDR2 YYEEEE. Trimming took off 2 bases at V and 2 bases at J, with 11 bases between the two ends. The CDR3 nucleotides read TGTGCCAGCAGCTTAAACGCAATTACCTACGAGCAGTACTTC. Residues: CASSLNAITYEQYF.

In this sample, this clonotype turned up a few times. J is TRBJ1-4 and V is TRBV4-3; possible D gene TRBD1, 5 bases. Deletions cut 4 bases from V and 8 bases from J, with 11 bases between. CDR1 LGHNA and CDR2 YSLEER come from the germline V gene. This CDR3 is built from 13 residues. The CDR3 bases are TGCGCCAGCAGCCCAGGGACCGGGGAAAAACTGTTTTTT. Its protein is CASSPGTGEKLFF.

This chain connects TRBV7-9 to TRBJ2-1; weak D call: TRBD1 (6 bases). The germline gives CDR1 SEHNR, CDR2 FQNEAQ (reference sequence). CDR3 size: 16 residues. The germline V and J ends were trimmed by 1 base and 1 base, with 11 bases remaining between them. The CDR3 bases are TGTGCCAGCAGCTTAGTCGGGCAGGGGTCCTACAATGAGCAGTTCTTC. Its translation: CASSLVGQGSYNEQFF.

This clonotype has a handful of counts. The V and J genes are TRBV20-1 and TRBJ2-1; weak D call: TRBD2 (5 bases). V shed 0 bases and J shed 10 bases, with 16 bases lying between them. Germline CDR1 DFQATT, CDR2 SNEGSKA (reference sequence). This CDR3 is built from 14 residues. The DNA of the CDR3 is TGCAGTGCTAGAGATCAACCCAGCGGAGTGGAGCAGTTCTTC. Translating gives CSARDQPSGVEQFF.

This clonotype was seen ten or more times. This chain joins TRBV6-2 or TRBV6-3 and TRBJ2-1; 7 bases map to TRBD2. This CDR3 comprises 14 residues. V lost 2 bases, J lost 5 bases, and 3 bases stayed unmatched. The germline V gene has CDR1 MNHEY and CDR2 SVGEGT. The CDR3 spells CASSYLAVNNEQFF. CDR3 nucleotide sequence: TGTGCCAGCAGTTACCTAGCGGTTAACAATGAGCAGTTCTTC.

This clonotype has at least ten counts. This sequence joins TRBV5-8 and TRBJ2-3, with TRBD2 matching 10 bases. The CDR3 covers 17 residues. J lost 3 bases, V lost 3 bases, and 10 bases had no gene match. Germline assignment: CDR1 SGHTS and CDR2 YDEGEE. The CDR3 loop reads CASSSARLAGRTDTQYF. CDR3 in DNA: TGTGCCAGCAGCTCCGCCAGACTAGCGGGTCGGACAGATACGCAGTATTTT.

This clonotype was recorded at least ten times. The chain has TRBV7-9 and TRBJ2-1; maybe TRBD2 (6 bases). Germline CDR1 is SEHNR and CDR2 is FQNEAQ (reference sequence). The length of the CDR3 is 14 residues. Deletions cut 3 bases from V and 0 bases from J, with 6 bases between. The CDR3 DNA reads TGTGCCAGCAGCTTGGGAGGCTCCTACAATGAGCAGTTCTTC. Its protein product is CASSLGGSYNEQFF.